This note documents a single TCR beta chain sequence. Its antigen is unidentified. The data stem from a study of shared clonotypes between healthy human individuals. This CDR3 has 17 residues. Per germline, CDR1 SGHTA and CDR2 FQGNSA. V was cut by 0 bases and J by 4 bases, with 18 bases left in between. In the sorted-subset replicate PCRs, approximately 200 ng DNA, around 32,000 T cell genomes, was used. This table comes from immunoSEQ multiplex PCR, and its TCRdb copy is limited to in-frame clones, with some not included. The sample shows roughly 2.1 million clones, 90% to 95% of them seen only once. General observations from the study: Naive subsets generally exceeded memory subsets in estimated richness. The small donor group covered limited genetic and exposure diversity.

Naive CD8 cells lacked CD45RO, underwent positive selection for CCR7 and left out terminally differentiated effector memory CD45RA+ cells. Donors were healthy HIV-negative adults without recent acute infections or vaccinations. The material sequenced was naive CD8+ T cells from PBMCs. This clonotype originated in a man aged 18 to 29 in good health. Some clones in this sample may be carry-over from other donors' samples. The genes are TRBV7-2 and TRBJ2-5; no reliable D call. CDR3 nucleotide sequence: TGTGCCAGCAGCTTAGCCCCCTCCGTCCCGGGCCGAGAGACCCAGTACTTC. It encodes CASSLAPSVPGRETQYF.